There are many counts of the clone carrying this TCR beta chain. Its antigen is as yet unknown. MiXCR, applied by TCRdb to the reads, yields one record per CDR3 protein. The table has nearly 650,000 distinct CDR3 sequences, roughly a quarter seen once; the top ten hold around 8%. This entry belongs to a study of T cell repertoires in cytomegalovirus infection. Turning to the study itself: Both a matching HLA type and CMV infection were indicated by public TCR beta signatures.

Study-wide results and limits: Based on cumulative public TCR beta family frequency, carriers of CMV plus the relevant HLA were identified. Within the response measured ex vivo, HLA-C-restricted CMV-specific TCR beta clonotypes were dominant.

This CDR3 region has 16 residues. Germline CDR1 and CDR2: SGHTA and FQGNSA. The junction had 8 bases not matched to a gene; V was cut back by 5 bases and J by 3 bases. The source is a human donor in good health (CMV status not recorded). Some clones in this sample may be carry-over from other donors' samples. The chain combines TRBV7-2 with TRBJ1-1; 11 bases fit TRBD1. Material for sequencing was CD8+ T cells from PBMCs. CDR3 DNA sequence: TGTGCCAGCAGCCCCAGGACAGGGGGCAGGGACACTGAAGCTTTCTTT. Its protein is CASSPRTGGRDTEAFF.